Listed below are T cell receptor beta chains from one sample, sequenced in a study of T-cell memory formation after mild COVID-19. TCRdb fed the 5' RACE reads into MiXCR, producing one record per CDR3 protein. The table lists 250,000 to 400,000 distinct CDR3 sequences, roughly an eighth of them singletons. The sequencing sample was made of PBMCs or a T cell subset sorted from them (not recorded which). All receptors come from a young man who had mild COVID-19 (a few samples of this study predate the infection). Cell type and time point are not known. Each CDR3 is given with its conserved first and last residue. D genes are given only for firm matches. The size of a clone is reported for some rows only, either as once, few or many, or as a class for expanded clones.

CDR3: CASSAGESTEAFF
DNA: TGCGCCAGCTCCGCGGGGGAATCCACTGAAGCTTTCTTT
length: 13
D: NA
size: NA
V: TRBV4-1
J: TRBJ1-1

CDR3: CASTRTGTGDLEQYF
DNA: TGTGCCAGCACCCGGACCGGGACAGGGGACCTCGAGCAGTACTTC
length: 15
D: TRBD1
size: few
V: TRBV12-3/TRBV12-4
J: TRBJ2-7

CDR3: CASSPTMDRILTEAFF
DNA: TGCGCCAGCAGCCCCACCATGGACAGGATCCTCACTGAAGCTTTCTTT
length: 16
D: TRBD1
size: NA
V: TRBV5-1
J: TRBJ1-1

CDR3: CAWSPDRRTYEQYF
DNA: TGTGCCTGGAGTCCCGACAGGCGCACCTACGAGCAGTACTTC
length: 14
D: NA
size: NA
V: TRBV30
J: TRBJ2-7

CDR3: CASSSGHRTEAFF
DNA: TGTGCCAGCAGTTCAGGGCACCGCACTGAAGCTTTCTTT
length: 13
D: NA
size: NA
V: TRBV7-2
J: TRBJ1-1

CDR3: CASSYSSGAYEQYF
DNA: TGTGCCAGCAGTTACTCGAGCGGAGCCTACGAGCAGTACTTC
length: 14
D: NA
size: few
V: TRBV6-5
J: TRBJ2-7

CDR3: CATTPPARETQYF
DNA: TGTGCCACCACGCCCCCGGCCCGGGAGACCCAGTACTTC
length: 13
D: NA
size: NA
V: TRBV28
J: TRBJ2-5

CDR3: CATRENQPQHF
DNA: TGTGCCACCAGAGAGAATCAGCCCCAGCATTTT
length: 11
D: NA
size: many
V: TRBV6-1
J: TRBJ1-5

CDR3: CASSLAGGQWSDNEQFF
DNA: TGTGCCAGCAGCTTAGCAGGGGGGCAGTGGTCCGACAATGAGCAGTTCTTC
length: 17
D: NA
size: NA
V: TRBV11-3
J: TRBJ2-1

CDR3: CSAGEVSADTQYF
DNA: TGCAGTGCGGGGGAGGTCTCGGCAGATACGCAGTATTTT
length: 13
D: NA
size: NA
V: TRBV20-1
J: TRBJ2-3

CDR3: CASSWAGRMNTEAFF
DNA: TGTGCCAGCAGCTGGGCAGGGAGAATGAACACTGAAGCTTTCTTT
length: 15
D: NA
size: few
V: TRBV7-2
J: TRBJ1-1

CDR3: CASSAPGGFTEAFF
DNA: TGTGCCAGCAGTGCCCCCGGTGGGTTCACTGAAGCTTTCTTT
length: 14
D: NA
size: NA
V: TRBV28
J: TRBJ1-1

CDR3: CASSYGGGNQPQHF
DNA: TGTGCCAGCAGTTACGGGGGAGGCAATCAGCCCCAGCATTTT
length: 14
D: NA
size: many
V: TRBV6-5
J: TRBJ1-5

CDR3: CASSLPGSPYEQYF
DNA: TGTGCCAGCAGCTTACCTGGATCACCGTACGAGCAGTACTTC
length: 14
D: NA
size: NA
V: TRBV7-9
J: TRBJ2-7

CDR3: CASSEQATGANVLTF
DNA: TGTGCCAGCAGTGAACAGGCCACTGGGGCCAACGTCCTGACTTTC
length: 15
D: NA
size: many
V: TRBV6-1
J: TRBJ2-6

CDR3: CASSPIETGSTEAFF
DNA: TGTGCCAGCTCACCAATCGAGACAGGGAGTACTGAAGCTTTCTTT
length: 15
D: TRBD1
size: NA
V: TRBV18
J: TRBJ1-1

CDR3: CASSLGQTSSYNSPLHF
DNA: TGTGCCAGCAGTTTAGGTCAGACTAGCTCCTATAATTCACCCCTCCACTTT
length: 17
D: NA
size: NA
V: TRBV27
J: TRBJ1-6

CDR3: CASSQGVRGLRSPLHF
DNA: TGCGCCAGCAGCCAAGGAGTAAGGGGCTTACGTTCACCCCTCCACTTT
length: 16
D: NA
size: few
V: TRBV4-1
J: TRBJ1-6

CDR3: CASSLISGARGTDTQYF
DNA: TGCGCCAGCAGCTTGATCTCCGGGGCGCGAGGGACAGATACGCAGTATTTT
length: 17
D: NA
size: few
V: TRBV5-1
J: TRBJ2-3

CDR3: CASSSQGVDQPQHF
DNA: TGTGCCAGCAGCTCACAGGGGGTCGATCAGCCCCAGCATTTT
length: 14
D: TRBD1
size: many
V: TRBV7-2
J: TRBJ1-5

CDR3: CASSPPNSINEQFF
DNA: TGTGCCAGCTCACCACCGAATAGCATTAATGAGCAGTTCTTC
length: 14
D: NA
size: few
V: TRBV18
J: TRBJ2-1

CDR3: CASSPTTGLRGTGELFF
DNA: TGTGCCAGCAGCCCCACGACAGGCCTCCGTGGCACCGGGGAGCTGTTTTTT
length: 17
D: NA
size: few
V: TRBV11-2
J: TRBJ2-2

CDR3: CASSPEGLTGELFF
DNA: TGTGCCAGCAGCCCGGAGGGACTCACCGGGGAGCTGTTTTTT
length: 14
D: NA
size: NA
V: TRBV6-4
J: TRBJ2-2

CDR3: CASSYEDVMTDTQYF
DNA: TGTGCCAGCAGTTACGAGGACGTTATGACAGATACGCAGTATTTT
length: 15
D: NA
size: many
V: TRBV6-6
J: TRBJ2-3

CDR3: CASSPPRGIVTGELFF
DNA: TGTGCCAGCAGCCCCCCGAGGGGGATAGTCACCGGGGAGCTGTTTTTT
length: 16
D: NA
size: NA
V: TRBV7-2
J: TRBJ2-2

CDR3: CASSRTGRGLGNQPQHF
DNA: TGCGCCAGCAGCCGAACGGGCAGGGGGCTTGGCAATCAGCCCCAGCATTTT
length: 17
D: TRBD1
size: NA
V: TRBV4-1
J: TRBJ1-5

CDR3: CASSLARANSYEQYF
DNA: TGTGCCAGCAGCTTAGCCCGGGCCAACTCCTACGAGCAGTACTTC
length: 15
D: NA
size: NA
V: TRBV7-3
J: TRBJ2-7

CDR3: CASSSWTSANTGELFF
DNA: TGTGCCAGCAGCTCCTGGACTAGCGCGAACACCGGGGAGCTGTTTTTT
length: 16
D: TRBD2
size: many
V: TRBV7-9
J: TRBJ2-2

CDR3: CSVRRDSSYEQYF
DNA: TGCAGCGTTCGGAGGGACAGCTCCTACGAGCAGTACTTC
length: 13
D: NA
size: NA
V: TRBV29-1
J: TRBJ2-7

CDR3: CSAIFPGRSYEQYF
DNA: TGCAGTGCTATCTTCCCCGGCCGTTCCTACGAGCAGTACTTC
length: 14
D: NA
size: few
V: TRBV20-1
J: TRBJ2-7

CDR3: CASSPWTSGGSGTQYF
DNA: TGCGCCAGCAGCCCCTGGACTAGCGGCGGGTCGGGTACGCAGTATTTT
length: 16
D: TRBD2
size: few
V: TRBV5-1
J: TRBJ2-3

CDR3: CASSQGGRPFEAFF
DNA: TGCGCCAGCAGCCAAGGCGGGCGTCCCTTTGAAGCTTTCTTT
length: 14
D: NA
size: NA
V: TRBV4-3
J: TRBJ1-1

CDR3: CASSKDHHMSGELFF
DNA: TGCGCCAGCTCCAAGGACCACCACATGTCCGGGGAGCTGTTTTTT
length: 15
D: NA
size: few
V: TRBV5-1
J: TRBJ2-2

CDR3: CASRLHQGGGVGTDTQYF
DNA: TGTGCCAGCAGATTACACCAGGGGGGAGGAGTTGGCACAGATACGCAGTATTTT
length: 18
D: NA
size: NA
V: TRBV28
J: TRBJ2-3

CDR3: CASVGSSTDTQYF
DNA: TGTGCCAGCGTCGGATCTAGCACAGATACGCAGTATTTT
length: 13
D: NA
size: NA
V: TRBV6-1
J: TRBJ2-3

CDR3: CSVEDPESPGADSYEQYF
DNA: TGCAGCGTTGAAGACCCAGAGTCACCGGGGGCGGATTCCTACGAGCAGTACTTC
length: 18
D: NA
size: once
V: TRBV29-1
J: TRBJ2-7

CDR3: CASSPPSAYNEQFF
DNA: TGTGCCAGCTCACCACCTTCAGCTTACAATGAGCAGTTCTTC
length: 14
D: NA
size: NA
V: TRBV18
J: TRBJ2-1

CDR3: CASSEARTVETQYF
DNA: TGTGCCAGCAGTGAAGCGCGGACAGTAGAGACCCAGTACTTC
length: 14
D: NA
size: few
V: TRBV6-1
J: TRBJ2-5

CDR3: CASSYNPQGGYTF
DNA: TGTGCCAGCAGTTACAACCCACAGGGTGGCTACACCTTC
length: 13
D: NA
size: NA
V: TRBV6-5
J: TRBJ1-2

CDR3: CNRTGKIHGYTF
DNA: TGCAACCGGACAGGGAAAATCCATGGCTACACCTTC
length: 12
D: TRBD1
size: few
V: TRBV29-1
J: TRBJ1-2

CDR3: CASSSTPGHTQYF
DNA: TGTGCCAGTAGCAGCACCCCCGGACATACGCAGTATTTT
length: 13
D: NA
size: NA
V: TRBV19
J: TRBJ2-3

CDR3: CASRRQEEEPQHF
DNA: TGTGCCAGCAGAAGGCAGGAAGAGGAGCCCCAGCATTTT
length: 13
D: NA
size: few
V: TRBV5-5
J: TRBJ1-5

CDR3: CSVEVAWEGANYGYTF
DNA: TGCAGCGTTGAAGTGGCTTGGGAGGGGGCTAACTATGGCTACACCTTC
length: 16
D: NA
size: many
V: TRBV29-1
J: TRBJ1-2

CDR3: CSARASGTRPADTQYF
DNA: TGCAGTGCTAGAGCCTCCGGGACTAGGCCTGCGGATACGCAGTATTTT
length: 16
D: TRBD2
size: NA
V: TRBV20-1
J: TRBJ2-3

CDR3: CASSLEVGTGELFF
DNA: TGTGCCAGCAGCTTAGAAGTCGGCACCGGGGAGCTGTTTTTT
length: 14
D: NA
size: NA
V: TRBV11-2
J: TRBJ2-2

CDR3: CASSFIAGEYNEQFF
DNA: TGTGCCAGCAGCTTTATAGCGGGGGAATACAATGAGCAGTTCTTC
length: 15
D: TRBD2
size: NA
V: TRBV7-2
J: TRBJ2-1

CDR3: CASSLGTGALPYEQYF
DNA: TGTGCCAGCAGCCTAGGGACAGGCGCGCTACCCTACGAGCAGTACTTC
length: 16
D: TRBD1
size: many
V: TRBV7-2
J: TRBJ2-7

CDR3: CASSFSGTGGTDTQYF
DNA: TGTGCCAGCAGCTTCTCCGGGACAGGGGGAACAGATACGCAGTATTTT
length: 16
D: TRBD1
size: many
V: TRBV7-2
J: TRBJ2-3

CDR3: CATSRGQGPTDTQYF
DNA: TGTGCCACCAGCAGAGGACAGGGCCCCACAGATACGCAGTATTTT
length: 15
D: TRBD1
size: few
V: TRBV15
J: TRBJ2-3

CDR3: CASSRQTLNSPLHF
DNA: TGTGCCAGCAGTCGACAGACCCTTAATTCACCCCTCCACTTT
length: 14
D: NA
size: NA
V: TRBV6-5
J: TRBJ1-6

CDR3: CATHTGRDEQYF
DNA: TGTGCCACCCATACAGGGCGAGACGAGCAGTACTTC
length: 12
D: NA
size: many
V: TRBV24-1
J: TRBJ2-7

CDR3: CASSQEFILFHGYTF
DNA: TGCGCCAGCAGCCAAGAGTTCATCCTCTTCCATGGCTACACCTTC
length: 15
D: NA
size: few
V: TRBV4-3
J: TRBJ1-2

CDR3: CASSFRRGEETQYF
DNA: TGTGCCAGCAGTTTCAGGAGGGGGGAAGAGACCCAGTACTTC
length: 14
D: NA
size: many
V: TRBV27
J: TRBJ2-5

CDR3: CSVDSPTSYQETQYF
DNA: TGCAGCGTTGATTCCCCAACATCGTACCAAGAGACCCAGTACTTC
length: 15
D: NA
size: NA
V: TRBV29-1
J: TRBJ2-5

CDR3: CASSLDTGKGSPLHF
DNA: TGCGCCAGCAGCTTGGATACAGGGAAAGGTTCACCCCTCCACTTT
length: 15
D: NA
size: NA
V: TRBV5-1
J: TRBJ1-6

CDR3: CASSPGQATEAFF
DNA: TGTGCCAGCAGCCCAGGACAGGCCACTGAAGCTTTCTTT
length: 13
D: TRBD1
size: few
V: TRBV11-3
J: TRBJ1-1

CDR3: CASSPQGGEQFF
DNA: TGTGCCAGCAGCCCCCAAGGCGGTGAGCAGTTCTTC
length: 12
D: NA
size: many
V: TRBV11-2
J: TRBJ2-1

CDR3: CASSRLAGKETQYF
DNA: TGTGCCAGCAGCCGACTAGCGGGGAAAGAGACCCAGTACTTC
length: 14
D: TRBD2
size: many
V: TRBV6-5
J: TRBJ2-5